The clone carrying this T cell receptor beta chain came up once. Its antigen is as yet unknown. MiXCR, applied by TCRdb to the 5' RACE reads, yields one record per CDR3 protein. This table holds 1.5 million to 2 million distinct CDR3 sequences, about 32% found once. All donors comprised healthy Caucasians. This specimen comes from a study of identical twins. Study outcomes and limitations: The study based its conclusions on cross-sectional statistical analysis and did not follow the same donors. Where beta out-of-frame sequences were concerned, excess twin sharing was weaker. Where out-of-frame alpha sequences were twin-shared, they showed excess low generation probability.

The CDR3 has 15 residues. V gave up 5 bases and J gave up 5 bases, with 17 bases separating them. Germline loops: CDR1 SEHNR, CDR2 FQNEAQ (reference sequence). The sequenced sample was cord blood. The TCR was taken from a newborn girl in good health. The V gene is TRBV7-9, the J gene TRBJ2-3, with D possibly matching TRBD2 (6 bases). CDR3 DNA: TGTGCCAGCAGCCGAGGGACCGGAGGGGTAGATACGCAGTATTTT. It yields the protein CASSRGTGGVDTQYF.